These T cell receptor beta chains were read from a single sample in a study of cytotoxic CD8 clonotypes in ibrutinib-treated CLL. Repertoires were generated with immunoSEQ multiplex PCR, while TCRdb's copy carries only in-frame clones and drops some. The sample yields tens of thousands of clones, about four fifths seen once. This specimen consisted of PBMCs, obtained before ibrutinib treatment. The receptors here all came from a human donor with chronic lymphocytic leukemia. CDR3s include the opening cysteine and the closing phenylalanine or tryptophan. D genes are given only for firm matches. The size of a clone is reported for some rows only, either as once, few or many, or as a class for expanded clones.

v_gene	abundance	d_gene	j_gene	CDR3aa	CDR3nt
TRBV6-5	.	TRBD2	TRBJ2-7	CASSYPSGSSYEQYF	TGTGCCAGCAGTTACCCTAGCGGTTCCTCCTACGAGCAGTACTTC
TRBV28	.	.	TRBJ2-1	CASRTGQYEEFF	TGTGCCAGCAGAACAGGTCAATATGAAGAGTTCTTC
TRBV9	.	TRBD1	TRBJ1-2	CASSALPSGTGRNYGYTF	TGTGCCAGCAGCGCACTCCCCTCCGGGACAGGGAGGAACTATGGCTACACCTTC
TRBV10-3	.	.	TRBJ1-3	CAISVGNTIYF	TGTGCCATCAGTGTAGGAAACACCATATATTTT
TRBV10-1	once	TRBD1	TRBJ1-1	CASSDGRDSRTEAFF	TGCGCCAGCAGTGATGGAAGGGACAGTAGGACTGAAGCTTTCTTT
TRBV19	.	TRBD1	TRBJ1-2	CASSTTGTGGKYYGYTF	TGTGCCAGTAGTACGACCGGGACAGGGGGCAAGTACTATGGCTACACCTTC
TRBV7-8	.	TRBD2	TRBJ2-1	CASSLATFRVGGSYNEQFF	TGTGCCAGCAGCTTAGCGACTTTCCGGGTGGGAGGGTCCTACAATGAGCAGTTCTTC
TRBV11-2	.	TRBD1	TRBJ2-7	CASGKPGQGNEQYF	TGTGCCAGCGGCAAACCGGGACAGGGCAACGAGCAGTACTTC
TRBV19	.	.	TRBJ2-7	CASSIDLSRDPTYEQYF	TGTGCCAGTAGTATAGATCTCAGTAGGGATCCTACCTACGAGCAGTACTTC
TRBV6-1	.	.	TRBJ2-1	CASRPPLSYNEQFF	TGTGCCAGCAGACCCCCTCTATCTTACAATGAGCAGTTCTTC